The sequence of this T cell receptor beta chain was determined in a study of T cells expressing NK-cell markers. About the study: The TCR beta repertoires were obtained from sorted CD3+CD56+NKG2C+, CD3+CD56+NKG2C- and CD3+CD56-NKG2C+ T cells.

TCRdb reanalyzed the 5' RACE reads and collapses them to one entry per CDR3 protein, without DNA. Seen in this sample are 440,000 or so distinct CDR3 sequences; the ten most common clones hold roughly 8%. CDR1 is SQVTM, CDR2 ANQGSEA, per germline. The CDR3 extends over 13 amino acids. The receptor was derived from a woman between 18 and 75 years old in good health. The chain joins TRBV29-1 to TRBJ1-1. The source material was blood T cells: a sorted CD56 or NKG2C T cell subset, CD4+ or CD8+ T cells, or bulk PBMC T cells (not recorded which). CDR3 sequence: CSVQGVMNTEAFF.